The 30 T cell receptor beta chains below were found in one sample sequenced in a study of T cells in Graves' hyperthyroidism and ophthalmopathy. Amplification targeted TCR beta CDR3 regions from RNA transcripts. In the first-round RT-PCR of the TCR CDR3, the HTBI primer set was used. TCRdb recomputed calls from the multiplex PCR reads with MiXCR, one row per CDR3 protein. The repertoire includes about 600,000 distinct CDR3 sequences, about 16% of them detected once, and 2.5% to 4% sits in the top ten. The material sequenced was blood. These receptors were taken from a woman between 35 and 50 years old with Graves' ophthalmopathy.

This clonotype was counted at least ten times. The chain uses TRBV12-3 or TRBV12-4 and TRBJ2-5, with TRBD1 identical over 8 bases. CDR3 size: 15 residues. With 5 bases clipped from V and 2 bases from J, the junction kept 7 bases outside the gene matches. As DNA, the CDR3 is TGTGCCAGCAGTACCGGGACAGGACCTCAAGAGACCCAGTACTTC. It codes for CASSTGTGPQETQYF.

This clonotype came up many times. The rearrangement links TRBV28 to TRBJ1-5; 10 nucleotides agree with TRBD1. V was pared by 5 bases and J by 2 bases, with 3 bases of the junction left unmatched. This CDR3 is 15 amino acids long. Germline lookup yields CDR1 MDHEN and CDR2 SYDVKM. The CDR3 sequence: CASSGTGDGNQPQHF. CDR3 coding DNA: TGTGCCAGCAGTGGGACAGGGGACGGCAATCAGCCCCAGCATTTT.

This clonotype was observed many times. This chain connects TRBV18 to TRBJ2-1; 7 bases are shared with TRBD2. V trimming: 0 bases; J trimming: 15 bases; junction bases outside the gene matches: 11. The CDR3 spans 14 residues. CDR1 and CDR2 from the germline V gene are KGHSH and LQKENI. In DNA, the CDR3 is TGTGCCAGCTCACCACCGGGGTCGGGAGGTCTTCGGTTCTTC. Encoded protein: CASSPPGSGGLRFF.

This clonotype was found a few times. CDR3 amino acids: CASSQAGQGAGYEQYF. CDR3 in DNA: TGTGCCAGCAGCCAAGCGGGCCAGGGGGCGGGGTACGAGCAGTACTTC. The V and J genes are TRBV4-2 and TRBJ2-7; 8 bases align to TRBD1. The CDR3 loop spans 16 amino acids. The germline V gene has CDR1 LGHNA and CDR2 YNFKEQ. Unmatched junction bases numbered 9, after V lost 1 base and J lost 4 bases.

This clonotype showed up many times. This chain joins TRBV30 and TRBJ1-3; D is uncertain. The CDR3 contains 13 residues. Germline V gives CDR1 GTSNPN, CDR2 SVGIG (reference sequence). The germline V and J ends were trimmed by 8 bases and 3 bases, with 14 bases remaining between them. As DNA, the CDR3 is TGTGCCCGAAATGGGGTTGGTGGAAACACCATATATTTT. Encoded protein: CARNGVGGNTIYF.

This clonotype was counted a few times. This chain uses TRBV5-5 with TRBJ2-3; tentative D call: TRBD2 (5 bases). Trimming left V 5 bases short and J 5 bases short, with 15 bases between. This CDR3 region has 14 residues. Germline V gene sequence: CDR1 SGHKS, CDR2 YYEKEE (reference sequence). The CDR3: CASRVEAGLDTQYF. CDR3 nucleotide sequence: TGTGCCAGCAGGGTGGAGGCAGGCTTAGATACGCAGTATTTT.

This clonotype was seen more than once but under ten times. The chain joins TRBV10-3 to TRBJ2-1, with TRBD2 matching over 14 bases. Germline lookup yields CDR1 ENHRY and CDR2 SYGVKD. J gave up 7 bases and V 0 bases, and 5 bases lay outside the gene matches. This CDR3 has 17 residues. The CDR3 loop is CAISESTRLAGGNEQFF. CDR3 nucleotides: TGTGCCATCAGTGAGTCGACTCGACTAGCGGGAGGGAATGAGCAGTTCTTC.

This clonotype was recorded many times. The chain combines TRBV2 with TRBJ2-7; TRBD2 aligns across 9 bases. The V and J ends lost 8 bases and 0 bases, in that order; junction bases with no gene match: 5. Germline loops: CDR1 SNHLY, CDR2 FYNNEI. The CDR3 extends over 14 amino acids. CDR3 nucleotides: TGTGCCAGCCTGCGGGAGGGAAGCTCCTACGAGCAGTACTTC. Its translation is CASLREGSSYEQYF.

The chain recombines TRBV3-1 with TRBJ2-5, with 9 bases matching TRBD2. V was pared by 4 bases and J by 5 bases, with 11 bases of the junction left unmatched. The CDR3 runs to 16 residues. Germline values: CDR1 LGHDT, CDR2 YNNKEL (reference sequence). The CDR3 sequence: CASSRGAGTSSETQYF. The CDR3 coding sequence is TGTGCCAGCAGCCGGGGGGCGGGGACTAGCAGCGAGACCCAGTACTTC.

This clonotype was picked up many times. This chain uses TRBV27 with TRBJ1-1; D gene uncertain. Germline V gene lookup returns CDR1 MNHEY and CDR2 SMNVEV (reference sequence). The ends were cut back, 6 bases at V and 1 base at J, with 21 bases in the middle. The CDR3 covers 17 residues. CDR3 amino acids: CASSLGITVGGNTEAFF. The CDR3 nucleotides are TGTGCCAGCAGCCTAGGCATCACAGTGGGAGGGAACACTGAAGCTTTCTTT.

This clonotype has at least ten counts. This sequence joins TRBV28 and TRBJ2-7; 7 bases line up with TRBD1. V trimming: 6 bases; J trimming: 3 bases; junction bases outside the gene matches: 14. The CDR3 consists of 16 residues. Germline CDR1 is MDHEN and CDR2 is SYDVKM. In DNA form, the CDR3 reads TGTGCCAGCAGGCAACAGGGGTCCCCTCGGAACTACGAGCAGTACTTC. This encodes CASRQQGSPRNYEQYF.

This clonotype came up many times. The V gene is TRBV18, the J gene TRBJ2-3; D uncertain. Per germline, CDR1 KGHSH and CDR2 LQKENI. V lost 3 bases and J 4 bases, leaving 8 bases between the germline ends. The CDR3 has 13 residues. The CDR3 DNA is TGTGCCAGCTCACCCGCCCTGGCAGATACGCAGTATTTT. Translated, it gives CASSPALADTQYF.

This clonotype has a handful of counts. V usage is TRBV19 and J usage is TRBJ1-5, with 7 positions matching TRBD1. Germline V gives CDR1 LNHDA, CDR2 SQIVND (reference sequence). The CDR3 loop spans 13 amino acids. The trim removed 6 bases at V and 5 bases at J, leaving 4 bases unmatched. CDR3 sequence reads: CASSHGQDQPQHF. The CDR3 DNA is TGTGCCAGTAGCCACGGACAGGATCAGCCCCAGCATTTT. Drawing the rest from reference TRBV19 and TRBJ1-5, the complete variable domain is DGGITQSPKYLFRKEGQNVTLSCEQNLNHDAMYWYRQDPGQGLRLIYYSQIVNDFQKGDIAEGYSVSREKKESFPLTVTSAQKNPTAFYLCASSHGQDQPQHFGDGTRLSIL.

The table lists this clonotype with many counts. The chain recombines TRBV7-3 with TRBJ2-3; 11 bases are shared with TRBD1. The germline CDR1 and CDR2 sequences are SGHTA and FQGTGA. The junction had 18 bases not matched to a gene; V was cut back by 5 bases and J by 2 bases. The CDR3 loop spans 20 amino acids. CDR3 sequence (DNA): TGTGCCAGCAGCCAGGCCGGGACAGGGGGAAGTAGCGGGGACACAGATACGCAGTATTTT. Amino acid sequence: CASSQAGTGGSSGDTDTQYF.

This clonotype has a handful of counts. The chain joins TRBV29-1 to TRBJ1-1, with 10 bases lining up with TRBD1. The CDR3 runs to 13 residues. V lost 7 bases and J lost 0; bases outside the gene matches: 2. Germline values: CDR1 SQVTM, CDR2 ANQGSEA. CDR3 loop: CSETGGLNTEAFF. The CDR3 nucleotides read TGCAGCGAGACAGGGGGCTTGAACACTGAAGCTTTCTTT.

The chain recombines TRBV5-1 with TRBJ2-1; maybe TRBD1 (6 bases). CDR1 and CDR2 (germline): SGHRS, YFSETQ. The CDR3 is 14 amino acids. Between the trimmed V and J ends, which lost 5 bases and 4 bases, there was a span of 13 bases. CDR3: CASRGADRYNEQFF. The CDR3 DNA reads TGCGCCAGCAGAGGGGCGGACAGATACAATGAGCAGTTCTTC.

This clonotype was detected many times. This chain uses TRBV27 with TRBJ1-1; 9 bases are shared with TRBD1. CDR1 is MNHEY, CDR2 SMNVEV, per germline (reference sequence). CDR3 length: 17 amino acids. J gave up 1 base and V 6 bases, and 12 bases lay outside the gene matches. The CDR3 nucleotides read TGTGCCAGCAGATCCTACCTTGGACAGGGGACGAACACTGAAGCTTTCTTT. It encodes CASRSYLGQGTNTEAFF.

This clonotype showed up many times. This chain uses TRBV30 with TRBJ1-1, with D perhaps matching TRBD1 (5 bases). This CDR3 has 12 residues. The V end lost 5 bases, the J end lost 7 bases, and 14 bases lay between the germline ends. CDR1 and CDR2 from the germline V gene are GTSNPN and SVGIG (reference sequence). The CDR3 DNA sequence: TGTGCCTGGGGGGACGGGGGTGGTGAAGCTTTCTTT. Encoded protein: CAWGDGGGEAFF.

This clonotype was detected ten times or more. The V call is TRBV2, the J call TRBJ2-7, with 8 bases aligning to TRBD1. The CDR3 extends over 15 amino acids. Unmatched junction bases numbered 6, after V lost 5 bases and J lost 0 bases. Germline-derived CDR1 and CDR2 are SNHLY and FYNNEI. The CDR3 spells CASSSDRGLSYEQYF. The CDR3 DNA reads TGTGCCAGCAGTTCCGACAGGGGACTCTCCTACGAGCAGTACTTC.

This clonotype has a count of ten or more. V gene TRBV11-2 combines with J gene TRBJ1-1; D is unresolved. V gave up 7 bases and J gave up 2 bases, with 17 bases separating them. The CDR3 has 15 amino acids. CDR1 SGHAT and CDR2 FQNNGV come from the germline V gene. In DNA form, the CDR3 reads TGTGCCAGCACCCTGTGGACCGGGATTAACACTGAAGCTTTCTTT. Its translation: CASTLWTGINTEAFF. The entire variable domain, with the rest obtained from reference TRBV11-2 and TRBJ1-1, is as follows: EAGVAQSPRYKIIEKRQSVAFWCNPISGHATLYWYQQILGQGPKLLIQFQNNGVVDDSQLPKDRFSAERLKGVDSTLKIQPAKLEDSAVYLCASTLWTGINTEAFFGQGTRLTVV.

This chain uses TRBV4-1 with TRBJ2-1; no clear D. Trimming removed 0 bases from V and 3 bases from J, with 12 bases in between. This CDR3 spans 16 amino acids. Germline-derived CDR1 and CDR2 are MGHRA and YSYEKL. In nucleotides, the CDR3 is TGCGCCAGCAGCCAAGACTACACACCAGTCTACAATGAGCAGTTCTTC. It codes for CASSQDYTPVYNEQFF.

This clonotype was picked up many times. The rearrangement links TRBV14 to TRBJ2-5, with TRBD2 matching 10 bases. This CDR3 is built from 15 residues. Germline CDR1 reads SGHDN; CDR2 reads FVKESK. Germline trimming cut 1 base from V and 5 bases from J; bases unmatched to any gene: 4. CDR3: CASSQGTSGSETQYF. The CDR3 nucleotides read TGTGCCAGCAGCCAAGGGACTAGCGGCTCGGAGACCCAGTACTTC.

This clonotype has ten or more counts. This chain links TRBV2 with TRBJ1-1; D may be TRBD1 (6 bases). CDR1 is SNHLY, CDR2 FYNNEI, per germline. This CDR3 has 13 residues. The V end lost 7 bases, the J end lost 1 base, and 10 bases lay between the germline ends. The CDR3 loop reads CASKPDRNTEAFF. CDR3 in DNA: TGTGCCAGCAAACCGGACAGGAACACTGAAGCTTTCTTT.

This clonotype was seen many times. This chain links TRBV7-9 with TRBJ1-2, with D perhaps matching TRBD1 (5 bases). CDR1 is SEHNR, CDR2 FQNEAQ, per germline (reference sequence). The CDR3 extends over 13 amino acids. Trimming removed 4 bases at V and 6 bases at J, with 12 bases between. CDR3 coding DNA: TGTGCCAGCAGCTCCGGCAGGGAGAATGGCTACACCTTC. As protein: CASSSGRENGYTF.

The genes are TRBV5-1 and TRBJ1-3; D ambiguous. Germline CDR1 is SGHRS and CDR2 is YFSETQ. Trimming stripped 1 base from V and 0 bases from J, with 14 bases between. CDR3 length equals 17 residues. CDR3 nucleotide sequence: TGCGCCAGCAGCTTGTCGAGTCCAGGAGACTCTGGAAACACCATATATTTT. This sequence encodes CASSLSSPGDSGNTIYF.

This rearrangement joins TRBV4-1 to TRBJ2-1; tentatively, D is TRBD1 (6 bases). V gave up 1 base and J gave up 4 bases, with 17 bases separating them. The CDR3 has 17 amino acids. The germline V gene has CDR1 MGHRA and CDR2 YSYEKL. The CDR3 sequence: CASSQATGRGGYNEQFF. CDR3 bases: TGCGCCAGCAGCCAAGCCACCGGCAGGGGCGGGTACAATGAGCAGTTCTTC.

The chain is built from TRBV6-1 and TRBJ2-2, with D uncertain. The germline V gene has CDR1 MNHNS and CDR2 SASEGT. Trimming took 8 bases from V and 5 from J, leaving 9 bases between them. The CDR3 loop spans 12 amino acids. This chain's CDR3 is CASLPQTGELFF. CDR3 sequence (DNA): TGTGCCAGCCTCCCCCAGACCGGGGAGCTGTTTTTT.

This clonotype appeared a few times. The genes are TRBV6-1 and TRBJ2-5; 7 bases map to TRBD1. The V and J ends lost 3 bases and 5 bases, in that order; junction bases with no gene match: 6. CDR1 and CDR2 from the germline V gene are MNHNS and SASEGT. There are 14 residues in the CDR3. The CDR3 DNA is TGTGCCAGCAGTGAGGCAGGGGGTTCGGAGACCCAGTACTTC. Protein: CASSEAGGSETQYF.

This clonotype was recorded a few times. The chain combines TRBV20-1 with TRBJ2-6; D uncertain. The CDR3 runs 17 residues. Germline CDR1 is DFQATT and CDR2 is SNEGSKA (reference sequence). The ends were cut back, 5 bases at V and 0 bases at J, with 17 bases in the middle. The CDR3 nucleotides read TGCAGTGCTTTTTACCCGACTGATTTCTCTGGGGCCAACGTCCTGACTTTC. Translation gives CSAFYPTDFSGANVLTF.

The V and J genes are TRBV9 and TRBJ2-2; a possible D gene is TRBD1 (6 bases). V gave up 3 bases and J gave up 4 bases, with 10 bases separating them. The CDR3 consists of 14 residues. The germline CDR1 and CDR2 sequences are SGDLS and YYNGEE. CDR3 in amino acids: CASSGTVSTGELFF. Here the CDR3 DNA reads TGTGCCAGCAGCGGGACAGTGAGCACCGGGGAGCTGTTTTTT. Variable domain in full (rest from reference TRBV9 and TRBJ2-2): DSGVTQTPKHLITATGQRVTLRCSPRSGDLSVYWYQQSLDQGLQFLIQYYNGEERAKGNILERFSAQQFPDLHSELNLSSLELGDSALYFCASSGTVSTGELFFGEGSRLTVL.